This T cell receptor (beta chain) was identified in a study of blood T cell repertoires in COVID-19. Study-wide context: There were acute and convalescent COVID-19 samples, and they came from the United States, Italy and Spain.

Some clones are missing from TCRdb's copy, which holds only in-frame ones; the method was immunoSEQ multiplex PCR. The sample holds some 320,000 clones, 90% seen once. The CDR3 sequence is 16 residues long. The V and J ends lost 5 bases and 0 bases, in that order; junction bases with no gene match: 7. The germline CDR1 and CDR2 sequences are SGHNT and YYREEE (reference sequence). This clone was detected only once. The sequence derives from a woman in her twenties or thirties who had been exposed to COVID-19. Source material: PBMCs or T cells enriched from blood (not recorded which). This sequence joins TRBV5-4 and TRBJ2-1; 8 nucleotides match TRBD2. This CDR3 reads CASSISGGGSYNEQFF. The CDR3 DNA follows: TGTGCCAGCAGTATAAGCGGGGGAGGCTCCTACAATGAGCAGTTCTTC.